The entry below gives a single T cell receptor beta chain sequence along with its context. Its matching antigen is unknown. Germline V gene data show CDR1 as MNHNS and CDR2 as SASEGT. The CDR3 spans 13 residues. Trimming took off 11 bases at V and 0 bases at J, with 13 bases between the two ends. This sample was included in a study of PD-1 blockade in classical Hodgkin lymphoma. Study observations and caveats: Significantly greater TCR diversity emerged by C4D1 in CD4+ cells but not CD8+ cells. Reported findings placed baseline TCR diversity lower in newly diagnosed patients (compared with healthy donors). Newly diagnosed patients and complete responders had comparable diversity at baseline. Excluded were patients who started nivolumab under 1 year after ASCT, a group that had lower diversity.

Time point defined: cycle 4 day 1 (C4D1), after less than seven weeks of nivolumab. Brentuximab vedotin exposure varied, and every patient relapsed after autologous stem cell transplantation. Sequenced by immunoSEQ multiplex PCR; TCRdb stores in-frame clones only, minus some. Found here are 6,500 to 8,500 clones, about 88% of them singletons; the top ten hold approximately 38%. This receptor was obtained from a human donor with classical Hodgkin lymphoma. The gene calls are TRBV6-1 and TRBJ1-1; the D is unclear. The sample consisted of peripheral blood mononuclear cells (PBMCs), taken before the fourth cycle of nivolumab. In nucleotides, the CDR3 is TGTGCCGCCAACGACGGAATGAACACTGAAGCTTTCTTT. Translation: CAANDGMNTEAFF.